This TCR beta chain stems from a study of T cells in Graves' hyperthyroidism and ophthalmopathy (dated by TCRdb to the late 2010s). With respect to the entire study: Peripheral blood samples were taken at initial diagnosis, before any treatment was given. To identify TCR V-J signatures that set the groups apart, the researchers used a discovery cohort of about a hundred patients, made up of 43 with Graves' ophthalmopathy and 57 with stable Graves' hyperthyroidism. Whether ophthalmopathy could be predicted prospectively was tested in an independent validation cohort made up of roughly 19 hyperthyroidism patients plus 17 patients who later progressed to ophthalmopathy. The roughly 99 discovery patients were divided at random into training and test sets in a 7:3 ratio. The study also compared thyroid tissue and blood T-cell repertoires from more than five Graves' hyperthyroidism patients. Following sampling, methimazole starting at 30 mg daily was given to hyperthyroidism patients, and high-dose intravenous methylprednisolone was given to ophthalmopathy patients. The paper reports TCR Vbeta CDR3 sequencing of 140 or so peripheral blood samples: around 45 ophthalmopathy, roughly 74 hyperthyroidism and roughly 17 progressor patients.

The TCR beta CDR3 regions were amplified from RNA transcripts. For the first round of RT-PCR on the TCR CDR3, the HTBI primer set was used together with the Qiagen OneStep RT-PCR kit. A second multiplex PCR round built the libraries, followed by size selection and purification. Libraries were sequenced paired-end with 100 bp reads on an Illumina HiSeq2000. As for the original processing: Raw data were processed with SOAPnuke, discarding reads with adapters, uncalled bases, mean Phred below 15, or no exact constant-primer or identifier match. COPE v1.2.5 was used to merge high-quality paired reads, and clonotypes were defined as unique nucleotide sequences. MiTCR v1.1 was used to align clonotypes to the IMGT TRBV, TRBD and TRBJ reference segments. Analysis was restricted to V-J combinations with a frequency above 0.0001, which covered over 98% of repertoires. A TCS score was defined as the ratio between F50 (clonal expansion) and ExV (chaos), using BLOSUM62-based TCRdist between CDR3 peptides within each V-J. Welch's t-statistics and random forest reduced 500 to 650 V-J features to 10 to 15, which were used in a naive Bayes classifier (R e1071). The Morisita-Horn index was used to measure how similar the thyroid and blood repertoires were. Clones were called with MiXCR by TCRdb after fastp trimmed the public reads at Q25, and only in-frame beta chains were retained. Records with the same CDR3 protein are collapsed into one entry carrying the most frequent genes and DNA. In this record, the V and J calls reflect TCRdb's handling and not the investigators' own analysis. Counted in this sample were around 800,000 distinct CDR3 sequences; over 35% of them appeared once. Of the sample, 8.9% is held by the ten largest clones.

Clipping removes 7 bases from V and 2 bases from J, with 4 as the unmatched junction base count. From cysteine to phenylalanine, the CDR3 is 14 amino acids long. CDR3 DNA is the only sequence kept; it has 42 bases, read in frame from the first base. Based on the germline V gene (reference sequence), the CDR1 and CDR2 sequences are LNHDA and SQIVND. This clonotype was detected many times. Which antigen it targets is not known. The sample holds no much larger clone one base away, and base qualities are not on file. Summary of the overall study and its limitations: During validation, the model predicted progression to ophthalmopathy a median of about 5.9 months ahead of onset, with approximately 71% sensitivity and almost 75% specificity. Sample size was not statistically predetermined, and investigators were not blinded to group allocation. In cross-validation, a model built on a 13 V-J signature told ophthalmopathy apart from stable hyperthyroidism with about 90% sensitivity and roughly 82% specificity, and in testing the same model reached 80%/75%. Most expanded thyroid clonotypes (frequency above 0.001) were also found in blood, which suggests that blood repertoires may mirror thyroid immune responses.

Stable Graves' hyperthyroidism was defined as no progression to ophthalmopathy during 18 months of follow-up. The hyperthyroidism patients were between 18 and 65 years old and newly diagnosed, with a disease duration of less than 2 months. Any patient with an uncontrolled infection, another autoimmune disease, pregnancy or lactation was excluded. Clinical symptoms, serum thyroxine and TRAb, thyroid ultrasound, and orbital computed tomography formed the basis for the diagnoses. Ficoll-Paque density gradient centrifugation was used to isolate PBMCs from 9.5 to 10 ml of fresh peripheral blood. Trizol reagent was used to extract total RNA, and RNA quality was then checked on an Agilent 2100 Bioanalyzer.

The TCR was taken from a man between 18 and 35 years old with Graves' hyperthyroidism. The sample consisted of blood. The V and J segments used are TRBV19 and TRBJ1-5, with 8 junctional bases fitting TRBD1. The DNA sequence follows: TGTGCCAGTATGGCAGGGGGCGGCAATCAGCCCCAGCATTTT. This yields the protein CASMAGGGNQPQHF.